Listed below are T cell receptor beta chains from one sample, sequenced in a study of cytomegalovirus exposure and HLA in healthy donors. Data came from immunoSEQ multiplex PCR; TCRdb stores just in-frame clones and leaves some out. In the table there are more than 130,000 clones, about three quarters of which are singletons. The sequencing input was PBMCs. The source of these receptors is a man in his forties or fifties in good health and CMV-seropositive. CDR3s leave out the opening cysteine and the closing phenylalanine or tryptophan. Each record gives: clone size, V gene, CDR3 protein. Size is stated for part of the rows, as once, few or many counts, or as a class when the clone is expanded.

clone size: once; V gene: TRBV5-6; CDR3 protein: ASSFRAGQPLSSGNTIY
clone size: -; V gene: TRBV18; CDR3 protein: ASSPPGLAGGTDTQY
clone size: -; V gene: TRBV6-6; CDR3 protein: ASRRSTTGYDYGYT
clone size: -; V gene: TRBV7-2; CDR3 protein: ASSISQGGQNQPQH
clone size: -; V gene: TRBV7-9; CDR3 protein: ASSQKTYGYT
clone size: -; V gene: TRBV7-6; CDR3 protein: ASSRLGTGVDEQY
clone size: -; V gene: TRBV2; CDR3 protein: ASSEQTGGWYGYT
clone size: -; V gene: TRBV5-1; CDR3 protein: ASSRRAGGADTQY
clone size: -; V gene: TRBV4-1; CDR3 protein: ASSHVQGSTEAF
clone size: -; V gene: TRBV13; CDR3 protein: ASSPPSGSSYEQY
clone size: few; V gene: TRBV7-9; CDR3 protein: ASSLGTAGNTIY
clone size: few; V gene: TRBV11-3; CDR3 protein: ASSFSGSYYNEQF
clone size: -; V gene: TRBV7-9; CDR3 protein: ASSLVGTGDGYT
clone size: -; V gene: TRBV6-1; CDR3 protein: ASSTGENIQY
clone size: -; V gene: TRBV12-5; CDR3 protein: ASGSGRNFSNQPQH
clone size: -; V gene: TRBV4-1; CDR3 protein: ASSQIGQGLSYEQY
clone size: -; V gene: TRBV19; CDR3 protein: ASSIMGGPQETQY
clone size: once; V gene: TRBV15; CDR3 protein: ATSRDGQGPNTEAF
clone size: once; V gene: TRBV5-1; CDR3 protein: ASFNMPSSYEQY
clone size: -; V gene: TRBV5-1; CDR3 protein: ASSPDYFEQF
clone size: -; V gene: TRBV12-5; CDR3 protein: ASGTGQGPLLDTQY
clone size: few; V gene: TRBV18; CDR3 protein: ASSPSSGGALDEQF
clone size: -; V gene: TRBV9; CDR3 protein: ASSVASGRGGGNEQF
clone size: -; V gene: TRBV18; CDR3 protein: ASSPRRDRAATNEKLF
clone size: once; V gene: TRBV5-1; CDR3 protein: ASSSRDSYYEQY
clone size: few; V gene: TRBV10-3; CDR3 protein: AISEPTATGELF
clone size: -; V gene: TRBV18; CDR3 protein: ASSPTDRASYNEQF
clone size: -; V gene: TRBV2; CDR3 protein: ASRPGLAGGPGDTQY
clone size: -; V gene: TRBV28; CDR3 protein: ASSLDSGGETDTQY
clone size: -; V gene: TRBV6-6; CDR3 protein: ASREGTGPTDTQY
clone size: -; V gene: TRBV28; CDR3 protein: ASRTSGTQRTTIY
clone size: -; V gene: TRBV5-1; CDR3 protein: ASSLGPAGVGNEQF
clone size: -; V gene: TRBV7-2; CDR3 protein: ASSIPGSHNEQF
clone size: -; V gene: TRBV27; CDR3 protein: ASSLGTSGQETQY
clone size: -; V gene: TRBV11-3; CDR3 protein: ASSLDRGQETQY
clone size: -; V gene: TRBV7-2; CDR3 protein: ASSIDIGANVLT
clone size: -; V gene: TRBV19; CDR3 protein: ASSIGPMGSTEAF
clone size: -; V gene: TRBV15; CDR3 protein: ATSRDSIHTDTQY
clone size: -; V gene: TRBV10-1; CDR3 protein: ASSDAGYNYGYT
clone size: -; V gene: TRBV4-3; CDR3 protein: ASSQALTGVEQF
clone size: -; V gene: TRBV7-8; CDR3 protein: ASSLEPGDTEAF
clone size: -; V gene: TRBV7-2; CDR3 protein: ASSSPGQGFNEQF
clone size: -; V gene: TRBV6-6; CDR3 protein: ASSPGGRNYGYT
clone size: -; V gene: TRBV5-6; CDR3 protein: ASRLGWTSSGANVLT
clone size: -; V gene: TRBV28; CDR3 protein: ASSLESYEQY
clone size: once; V gene: TRBV5-1; CDR3 protein: ASSLVGHK
clone size: -; V gene: TRBV2; CDR3 protein: ASRTGASTNYGYT
clone size: -; V gene: TRBV19; CDR3 protein: ASSISGGPREQY
clone size: -; V gene: TRBV5-4; CDR3 protein: ASSLAGGLAETQY
clone size: -; V gene: TRBV11-3; CDR3 protein: ASSAREGRQY